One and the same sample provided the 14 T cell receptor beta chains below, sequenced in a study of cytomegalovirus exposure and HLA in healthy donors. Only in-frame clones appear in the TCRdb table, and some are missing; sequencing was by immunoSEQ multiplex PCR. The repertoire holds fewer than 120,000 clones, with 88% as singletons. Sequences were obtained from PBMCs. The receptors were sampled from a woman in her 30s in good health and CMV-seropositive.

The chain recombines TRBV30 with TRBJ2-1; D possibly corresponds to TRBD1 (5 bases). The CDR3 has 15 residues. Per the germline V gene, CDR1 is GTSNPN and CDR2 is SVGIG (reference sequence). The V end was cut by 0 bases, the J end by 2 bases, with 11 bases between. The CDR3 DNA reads TGTGCCTGGAGTGTACTGGGGCTACCCTACAATGAGCAGTTCTTC. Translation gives CAWSVLGLPYNEQFF.

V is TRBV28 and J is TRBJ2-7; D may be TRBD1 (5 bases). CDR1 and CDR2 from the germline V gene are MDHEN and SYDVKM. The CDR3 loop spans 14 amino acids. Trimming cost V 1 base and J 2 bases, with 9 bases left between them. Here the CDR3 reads CASSLLPGTYEQYF. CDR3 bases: TGTGCCAGCAGTTTATTACCAGGGACCTACGAGCAGTACTTC. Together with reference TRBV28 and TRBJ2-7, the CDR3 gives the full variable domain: DVKVTQSSRYLVKRTGEKVFLECVQDMDHENMFWYRQDPGLGLRLIYFSYDVKMKEKGDIPEGYSVSREKKERFSLILESASTNQTSMYLCASSLLPGTYEQYFGPGTRLTVT.

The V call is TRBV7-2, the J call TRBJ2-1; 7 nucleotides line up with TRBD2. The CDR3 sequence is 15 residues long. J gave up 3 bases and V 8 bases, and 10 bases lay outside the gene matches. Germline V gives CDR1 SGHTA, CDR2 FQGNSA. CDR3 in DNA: TGTGCCAGCCACACCAGGGAGCGGGGCTACAATGAGCAGTTCTTC. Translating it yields CASHTRERGYNEQFF.

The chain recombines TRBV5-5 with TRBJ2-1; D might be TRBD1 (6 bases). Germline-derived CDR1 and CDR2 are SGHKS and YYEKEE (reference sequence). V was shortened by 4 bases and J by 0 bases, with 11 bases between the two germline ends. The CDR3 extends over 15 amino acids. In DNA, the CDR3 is TGTGCCAGCAGCGCTGGGGGCTCCTCCTACAATGAGCAGTTCTTC. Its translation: CASSAGGSSYNEQFF.

The DNA for the CDR3 is TGTGCCAGCAGCCTCTATGAGCAGTTCTTC. Protein sequence: CASSLYEQFF. The gene calls are TRBV7-2 and TRBJ2-1, with unresolved D. The CDR3 totals 10 residues. V lost 5 bases and J 8 bases, leaving 4 bases between the germline ends. Germline V gene lookup returns CDR1 SGHTA and CDR2 FQGNSA.

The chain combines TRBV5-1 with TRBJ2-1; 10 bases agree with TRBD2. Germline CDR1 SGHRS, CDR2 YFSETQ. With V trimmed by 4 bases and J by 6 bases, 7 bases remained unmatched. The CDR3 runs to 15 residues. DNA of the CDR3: TGCGCCAGCAGCAAGCGGGAGGGGTTTACCAATGAGCAGTTCTTC. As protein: CASSKREGFTNEQFF.

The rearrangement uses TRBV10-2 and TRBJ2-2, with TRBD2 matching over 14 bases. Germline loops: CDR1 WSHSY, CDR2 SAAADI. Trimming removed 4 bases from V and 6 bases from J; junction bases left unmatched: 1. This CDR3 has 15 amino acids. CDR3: CASSATSGGAGELFF. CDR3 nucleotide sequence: TGCGCCAGCAGTGCGACTAGCGGGGGGGCCGGGGAGCTGTTTTTT.

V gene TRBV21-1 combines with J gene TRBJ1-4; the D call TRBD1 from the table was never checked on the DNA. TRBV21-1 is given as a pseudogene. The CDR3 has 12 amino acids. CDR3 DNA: TGTGCCAGCAGGAAAGGGACAGACCTCCTGTTTTTT. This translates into CASRKGTDLLFF.

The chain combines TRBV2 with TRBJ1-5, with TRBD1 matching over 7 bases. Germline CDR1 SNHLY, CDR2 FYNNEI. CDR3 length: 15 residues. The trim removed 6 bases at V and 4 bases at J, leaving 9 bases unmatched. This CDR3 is CASRDNRGGNQPQHF. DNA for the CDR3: TGTGCCAGCAGAGACAACAGGGGAGGTAATCAGCCCCAGCATTTT.

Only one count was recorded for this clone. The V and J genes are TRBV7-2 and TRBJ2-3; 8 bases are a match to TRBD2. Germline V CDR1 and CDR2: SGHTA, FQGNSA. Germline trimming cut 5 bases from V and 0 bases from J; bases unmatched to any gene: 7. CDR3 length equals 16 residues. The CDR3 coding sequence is TGTGCCAGCAGCCGCGGACTAGCCGCGAGCACAGATACGCAGTATTTT. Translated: CASSRGLAASTDTQYF.

In DNA, the CDR3 is TGTGCCAGCAGCCGACAGGGCTACGAGCAGTACTTC. Translation: CASSRQGYEQYF. This rearrangement joins TRBV7-2 to TRBJ2-7; TRBD1 agrees at 7 bases. This CDR3 is built from 12 residues. Germline CDR1 and CDR2: SGHTA and FQGNSA. V gave up 5 bases and J gave up 3 bases; unmatched junction bases: 1.

In nucleotides, the CDR3 is TGCGCCAGCAGCTTCCTAGCGGGAGAGGAGGCAGATACGCAGTATTTT. Protein product: CASSFLAGEEADTQYF. The gene calls are TRBV5-1 and TRBJ2-3, with 10 bases fitting TRBD2. The CDR3 runs to 16 residues. From germline, CDR1 is SGHRS and CDR2 YFSETQ. V was pared by 2 bases and J by 4 bases, with 7 bases of the junction left unmatched.

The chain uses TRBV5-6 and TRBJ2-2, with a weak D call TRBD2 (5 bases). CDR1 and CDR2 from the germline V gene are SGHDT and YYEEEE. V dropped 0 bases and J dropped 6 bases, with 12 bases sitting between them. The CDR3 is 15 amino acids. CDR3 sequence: CASSLGGLAPGELFF. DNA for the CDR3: TGTGCCAGCAGCTTGGGGGGTCTAGCTCCCGGGGAGCTGTTTTTT.

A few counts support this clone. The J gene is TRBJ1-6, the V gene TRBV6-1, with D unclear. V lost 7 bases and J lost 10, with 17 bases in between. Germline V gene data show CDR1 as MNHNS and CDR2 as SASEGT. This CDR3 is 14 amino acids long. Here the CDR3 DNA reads TGTGCCAGCACCATAAACTGGGGAGAGTCACCCCTCCACTTT. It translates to CASTINWGESPLHF.